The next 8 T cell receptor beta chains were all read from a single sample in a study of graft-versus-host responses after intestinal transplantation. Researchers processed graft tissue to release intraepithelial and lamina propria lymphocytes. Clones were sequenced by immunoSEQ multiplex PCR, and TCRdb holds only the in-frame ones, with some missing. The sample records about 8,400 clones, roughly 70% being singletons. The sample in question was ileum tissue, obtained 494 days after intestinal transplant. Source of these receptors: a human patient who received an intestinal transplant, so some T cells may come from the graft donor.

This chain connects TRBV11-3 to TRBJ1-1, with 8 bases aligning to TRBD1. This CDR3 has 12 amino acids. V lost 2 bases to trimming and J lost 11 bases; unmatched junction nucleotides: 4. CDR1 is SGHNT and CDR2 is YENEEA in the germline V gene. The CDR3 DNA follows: TGTGCCAGCAGCTTACCAGGGGGCAGGGCTTTCTTT. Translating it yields CASSLPGGRAFF.

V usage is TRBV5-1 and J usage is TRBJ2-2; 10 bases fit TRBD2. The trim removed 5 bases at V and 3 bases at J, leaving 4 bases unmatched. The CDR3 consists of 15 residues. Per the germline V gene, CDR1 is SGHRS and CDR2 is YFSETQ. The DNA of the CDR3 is TGCGCCAGCAGGCTTCTAGCGGGAGACACCGGGGAGCTGTTTTTT. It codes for CASRLLAGDTGELFF.

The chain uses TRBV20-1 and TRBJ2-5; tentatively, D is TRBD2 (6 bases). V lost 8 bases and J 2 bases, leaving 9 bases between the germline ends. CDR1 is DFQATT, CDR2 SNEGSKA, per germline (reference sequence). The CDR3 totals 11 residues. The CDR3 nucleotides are TGCAGTAAAGCGGGTCAAGAGACCCAGTACTTC. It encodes CSKAGQETQYF.

CDR3 in amino acids: CAWSSLGLAGSGQYF. As DNA, the CDR3 is TGTGCCTGGAGCTCCCTAGGGCTAGCGGGAAGCGGGCAGTACTTC. The rearrangement uses TRBV30 and TRBJ2-7; 9 positions agree with TRBD2. Trimming at V came to 3 bases and at J to 9 bases, leaving 15 bases not matched to a gene. CDR1 and CDR2 (germline): GTSNPN, SVGIG (reference sequence). The CDR3 has 15 residues.

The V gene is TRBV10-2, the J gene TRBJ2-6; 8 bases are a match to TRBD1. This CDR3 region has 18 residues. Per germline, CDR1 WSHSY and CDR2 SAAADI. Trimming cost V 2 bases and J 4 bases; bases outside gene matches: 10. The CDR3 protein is CASSEHAGGVWGANVLTF. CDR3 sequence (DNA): TGCGCCAGCAGTGAGCATGCAGGGGGCGTCTGGGGGGCCAACGTCCTGACTTTC.

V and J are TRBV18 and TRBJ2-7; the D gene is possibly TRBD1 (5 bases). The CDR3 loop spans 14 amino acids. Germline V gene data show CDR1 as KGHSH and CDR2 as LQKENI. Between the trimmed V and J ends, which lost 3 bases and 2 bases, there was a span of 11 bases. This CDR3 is CASSPNRGPYEQYF. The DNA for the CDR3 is TGTGCCAGCTCACCGAATAGGGGTCCCTACGAGCAGTACTTC.

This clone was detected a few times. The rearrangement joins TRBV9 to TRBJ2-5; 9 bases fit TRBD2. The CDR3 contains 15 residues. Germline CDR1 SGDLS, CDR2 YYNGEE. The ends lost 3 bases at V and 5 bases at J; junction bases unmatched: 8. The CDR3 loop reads CASSGPTSGYETQYF. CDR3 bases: TGTGCCAGCAGCGGGCCGACTAGCGGATATGAGACCCAGTACTTC.

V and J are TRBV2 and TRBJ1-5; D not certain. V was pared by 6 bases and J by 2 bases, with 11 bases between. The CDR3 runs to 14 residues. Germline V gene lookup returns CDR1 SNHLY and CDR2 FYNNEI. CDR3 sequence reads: CASRGWVGNQPQHF. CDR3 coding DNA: TGTGCCAGCAGGGGGTGGGTCGGCAATCAGCCCCAGCATTTT.